Presented here are 23 T cell receptor beta chains from one specimen sequenced in a study of T cell responses to AZD1222 COVID-19 vaccine. Clones were sequenced by immunoSEQ multiplex PCR, and TCRdb holds only the in-frame ones, with some missing. The sample holds about 160,000 clones, about nine tenths seen once. The specimen comprised peripheral blood, sampled on day 0 of AZD1222 vaccination. All receptors come from an adult in good health.

This chain connects TRBV24-1 to TRBJ1-1, with D possibly TRBD1 on 5 matching bases. The CDR3 length is 14 residues. V was clipped by 7 bases and J by 3 bases, with 14 bases between them. Germline V gene data show CDR1 as KGHDR and CDR2 as SFDVKD. CDR3 in amino acids: CATRPNQGYTEAFF. The CDR3 DNA follows: TGTGCCACCAGGCCCAACCAGGGATACACTGAAGCTTTCTTT.

This chain links TRBV28 with TRBJ2-7, with TRBD1 matching 8 bases. J gave up 0 bases and V 4 bases, and 5 bases lay outside the gene matches. Germline V lookup: CDR1 MDHEN, CDR2 SYDVKM. The length of the CDR3 is 15 residues. The CDR3 sequence is CASSYPGQGSYEQYF. Written as DNA, the CDR3 is TGTGCCAGCAGTTATCCTGGACAGGGCTCCTACGAGCAGTACTTC. The entire variable domain, with the rest obtained from reference TRBV28 and TRBJ2-7, is as follows: DVKVTQSSRYLVKRTGEKVFLECVQDMDHENMFWYRQDPGLGLRLIYFSYDVKMKEKGDIPEGYSVSREKKERFSLILESASTNQTSMYLCASSYPGQGSYEQYFGPGTRLTVT.

This chain uses TRBV28 with TRBJ2-1; 9 nucleotides align to TRBD1. The CDR3 runs 14 residues. With 8 bases clipped from V and 14 bases from J, the junction kept 16 bases outside the gene matches. CDR1 is MDHEN, CDR2 SYDVKM, per germline. DNA for the CDR3: TGTGCCAGCGGGACAGGGACACGTAGTAGGGGAAAGTTCTTC. This gives the protein CASGTGTRSRGKFF.

V usage is TRBV6-7 and J usage is TRBJ1-5; D gene uncertain. TRBV6-7 is an open reading frame, and its role is uncertain. Trimming stripped 7 bases from V and 0 bases from J, with 7 bases between. The length of the CDR3 is 13 residues. CDR3 nucleotides: TGTGCCAGCATTAGGTATAGCAATCAGCCCCAGCATTTT. This encodes CASIRYSNQPQHF.

The V gene is TRBV11-2, the J gene TRBJ2-1, with 11 bases lining up with TRBD2. CDR1 and CDR2 (germline): SGHAT, FQNNGV. The CDR3 spans 16 residues. The ends lost 0 bases at V and 4 bases at J; junction bases unmatched: 2. The CDR3 region has the DNA TGTGCCAGCAGCTTAGACCCTAGCGGGAGGTACAATGAGCAGTTCTTC. Its protein product is CASSLDPSGRYNEQFF.

The chain is built from TRBV6-5 and TRBJ1-2; D gene uncertain. The CDR3 consists of 13 residues. The germline V and J ends were trimmed by 7 bases and 7 bases, with 16 bases remaining between them. Germline V CDR1 and CDR2: MNHEY, SVGAGI. In nucleotides, the CDR3 is TGTGCCAGCACCCCCCTCGGGGTGGCTGGCTACACCTTC. Its protein is CASTPLGVAGYTF.

The rearrangement joins TRBV29-1 to TRBJ1-5, with D maybe TRBD1 (5 bases). Trimming removed 1 base from V and 3 bases from J, with 7 bases in between. Germline V gene sequence: CDR1 SQVTM, CDR2 ANQGSEA. The CDR3 contains 13 residues. CDR3: CSVEAGHNQPQHF. CDR3 DNA sequence: TGCAGCGTTGAAGCAGGACACAATCAGCCCCAGCATTTT.

The sample holds a few counts of this clone. The chain combines TRBV19 with TRBJ2-5; the match to TRBD1 covers 7 bases. V gave up 5 bases and J gave up 2 bases; unmatched junction bases: 11. CDR1 is LNHDA, CDR2 SQIVND, per germline (reference sequence). This CDR3 has 16 residues. The CDR3 reads CASSGDRAIPQETQYF. The CDR3 bases are TGTGCCAGTAGTGGAGACAGGGCTATCCCACAAGAGACCCAGTACTTC. Supplemented by reference TRBV19 and TRBJ2-5, the full variable domain reads DGGITQSPKYLFRKEGQNVTLSCEQNLNHDAMYWYRQDPGQGLRLIYYSQIVNDFQKGDIAEGYSVSREKKESFPLTVTSAQKNPTAFYLCASSGDRAIPQETQYFGPGTRLLVL.

The chain uses TRBV7-2 and TRBJ1-2, with 7 bases matching TRBD1. Germline CDR1 and CDR2: SGHTA and FQGNSA. V was clipped by 2 bases and J by 0 bases; unmatched bases: 3. The CDR3 runs 15 residues. The CDR3 nucleotides are TGTGCCAGCAGCTTATCTGACAGGGCTAACTATGGCTACACCTTC. Translated: CASSLSDRANYGYTF.

The chain employs TRBV10-3 and TRBJ2-1; a possible D gene is TRBD2 (6 bases). CDR1 and CDR2 from the germline V gene are ENHRY and SYGVKD. The germline V and J ends were trimmed by 3 bases and 8 bases, with 8 bases remaining between them. This CDR3 region has 12 residues. The chain's CDR3 is CAISERRDEQFF. Here the CDR3 DNA reads TGTGCCATCAGTGAAAGGAGGGATGAGCAGTTCTTC.

This chain links TRBV28 with TRBJ2-7; 8 bases line up with TRBD1. Trimming at V came to 5 bases and at J to 2 bases, leaving 5 bases not matched to a gene. The germline gives CDR1 MDHEN, CDR2 SYDVKM. This CDR3 contains 14 residues. The CDR3 region has the DNA TGTGCCAGCAGTCTTGGGACAGGACCCTACGAGCAGTACTTC. It encodes CASSLGTGPYEQYF.

This chain joins TRBV19 and TRBJ2-3, with 8 bases identical to TRBD2. The CDR3 consists of 16 residues. CDR1 and CDR2 from the germline V gene are LNHDA and SQIVND (reference sequence). The junction had 11 bases not matched to a gene; V was cut back by 6 bases and J by 3 bases. The CDR3 region is CASSPRGSGITDTQYF. For the CDR3, the DNA is TGTGCCAGTAGCCCCCGGGGTAGCGGGATTACAGATACGCAGTATTTT.

The rearrangement uses TRBV28 and TRBJ1-1, with 9 bases aligning to TRBD1. This CDR3 comprises 14 residues. CDR1 and CDR2 (germline): MDHEN, SYDVKM. The junction had 6 bases not matched to a gene; V was cut back by 5 bases and J by 5 bases. The CDR3: CASSATGGWTEAFF. In nucleotides, the CDR3 is TGTGCCAGCAGTGCCACAGGGGGCTGGACTGAAGCTTTCTTT.

Concerning this clone itself: The junction departs from the called germline gene at one end, perhaps through a read error. The genes are TRBV5-1 and TRBJ2-7; TRBD1 matches at 9 bases. The CDR3 consists of 16 residues. Germline CDR1 and CDR2: SGHRS and YFSETQ. CDR3 nucleotide sequence: TGCGCCAGCAGCCAAGCGTCCGGGACAGGGTCCTCCGAGCAGTACTTC. It yields the protein CASSQASGTGSSEQYF.

The table lists this clone with a count of one. This chain connects TRBV18 to TRBJ1-2, with TRBD1 matching over 12 bases. Trimming removed 3 bases from V and 6 bases from J; junction bases left unmatched: 5. This CDR3 spans 15 amino acids. Germline V gene lookup returns CDR1 KGHSH and CDR2 LQKENI. CDR3 sequence: CASSPRDRGRDGYTF. The CDR3, as DNA: TGTGCCAGCTCACCGAGGGACAGGGGGCGAGATGGCTACACCTTC.

The chain joins TRBV6-5 to TRBJ1-6; 9 nucleotides agree with TRBD1. The V gene's germline CDR1 is MNHEY and CDR2 SVGAGI. The V and J ends lost 5 bases and 8 bases, in that order; junction bases with no gene match: 4. The CDR3 runs 14 residues. The chain's CDR3 is CASSRDRADSPLHF. DNA of the CDR3: TGTGCCAGCAGTAGGGACAGGGCTGATTCACCCCTCCACTTT.

The V and J genes are TRBV19 and TRBJ2-7; the D gene could be TRBD1 or TRBD2 (6 bases each). This CDR3 is 15 amino acids long. Per germline, CDR1 LNHDA and CDR2 SQIVND (reference sequence). V was trimmed by 6 bases and J by 4 bases, leaving 19 bases between them. The CDR3 nucleotides are TGTGCCAGTAGCCCCCAGGAGGGGGTAGGGTACGAGCAGTACTTC. Its translation: CASSPQEGVGYEQYF.

J is TRBJ2-3 and V is TRBV18, with D uncertain. Germline CDR1 and CDR2: KGHSH and LQKENI. V was trimmed by 8 bases and J by 3 bases, leaving 9 bases between them. The CDR3 spans 12 residues. The CDR3 protein is CASAASTDTQYF. CDR3 nucleotide sequence: TGTGCCAGCGCCGCCAGTACAGATACGCAGTATTTT.

This clone was counted a single time. The rearrangement joins TRBV27 to TRBJ1-5, with a weak D call TRBD1 (6 bases). The CDR3 length is 15 residues. CDR1 MNHEY and CDR2 SMNVEV come from the germline V gene (reference sequence). V lost 2 bases to trimming and J lost 4 bases, with 12 bases between them. The CDR3 DNA reads TGTGCCAGCAGTTTACGCCGACAGGTAAATCAGCCCCAGCATTTT. Encoded protein: CASSLRRQVNQPQHF.

J is TRBJ2-3 and V is TRBV7-2; 8 bases are shared with TRBD1. This CDR3 contains 14 residues. CDR1 SGHTA and CDR2 FQGNSA come from the germline V gene. The ends lost 5 bases at V and 3 bases at J; junction bases unmatched: 4. The CDR3 here is CASSVQGATDTQYF. The CDR3 nucleotides read TGTGCCAGCAGCGTCCAGGGGGCAACAGATACGCAGTATTTT.

This chain links TRBV6-2 or TRBV6-3 with TRBJ2-7; 9 nucleotides line up with TRBD2. Germline assignment: CDR1 MNHEY and CDR2 SVGEGT. The CDR3 runs to 14 residues. V shed 6 bases, J shed 6 bases, and the junction held 9 bases outside the gene matches. The CDR3 sequence: CASSHQLLAGEQYF. The CDR3 DNA follows: TGTGCCAGCAGCCACCAGCTACTAGCGGGCGAGCAGTACTTC.

This clone was detected only once. The chain uses TRBV19 and TRBJ1-2; TRBD1 agrees at 8 bases. Unmatched junction bases numbered 13, after V lost 6 bases and J lost 1 base. The CDR3 consists of 17 residues. CDR1 is LNHDA, CDR2 SQIVND, per germline (reference sequence). CDR3 nucleotides: TGTGCCAGTAGAGCCGGGACAGGACCCTCCCTTAACTATGGCTACACCTTC. This encodes CASRAGTGPSLNYGYTF.

This sequence joins TRBV6-6 and TRBJ1-5; D gene ambiguous. The CDR3 consists of 18 residues. Germline V gene sequence: CDR1 MNHNY, CDR2 SVGAGI (reference sequence). V lost 5 bases, J lost 7 bases, and 27 bases lay in between. The CDR3 DNA reads TGTGCCAGCAGTCCCGGTTCCGGGCTGGGAATTGTTGGGCAGCCCCAGCATTTT. It specifies CASSPGSGLGIVGQPQHF.